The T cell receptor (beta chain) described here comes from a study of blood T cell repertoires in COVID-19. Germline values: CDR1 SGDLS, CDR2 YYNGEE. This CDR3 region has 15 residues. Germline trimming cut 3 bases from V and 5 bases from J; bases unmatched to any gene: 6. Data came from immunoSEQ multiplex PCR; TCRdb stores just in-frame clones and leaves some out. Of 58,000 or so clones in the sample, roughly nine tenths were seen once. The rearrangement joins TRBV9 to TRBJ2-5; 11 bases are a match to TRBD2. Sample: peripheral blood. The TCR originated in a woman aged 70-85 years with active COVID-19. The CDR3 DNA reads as TGTGCCAGCAGCGCAGCGGGACTAGCGGTTGAGACCCAGTACTTC. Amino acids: CASSAAGLAVETQYF.